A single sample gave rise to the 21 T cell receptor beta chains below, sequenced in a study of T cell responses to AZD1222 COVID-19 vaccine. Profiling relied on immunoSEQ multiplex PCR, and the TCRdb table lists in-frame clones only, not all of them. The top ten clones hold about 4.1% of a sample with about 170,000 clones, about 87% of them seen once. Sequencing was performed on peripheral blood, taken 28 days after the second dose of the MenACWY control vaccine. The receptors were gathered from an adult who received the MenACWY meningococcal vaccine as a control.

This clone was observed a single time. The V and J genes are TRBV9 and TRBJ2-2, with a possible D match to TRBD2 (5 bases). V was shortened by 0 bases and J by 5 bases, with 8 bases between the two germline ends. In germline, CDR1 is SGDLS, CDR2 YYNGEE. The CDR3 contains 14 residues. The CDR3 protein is CASSVERYTGELFF. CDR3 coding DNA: TGTGCCAGCAGCGTAGAGCGGTATACCGGGGAGCTGTTTTTT. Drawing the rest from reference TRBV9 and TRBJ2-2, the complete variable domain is DSGVTQTPKHLITATGQRVTLRCSPRSGDLSVYWYQQSLDQGLQFLIQYYNGEERAKGNILERFSAQQFPDLHSELNLSSLELGDSALYFCASSVERYTGELFFGEGSRLTVL.

The CDR3 bases are TGTGCCAGCAGCCCCGGGGCTGCCTATGGCTACACCTTC. This sequence encodes CASSPGAAYGYTF. The V and J genes are TRBV28 and TRBJ1-2; D is perhaps TRBD1 (5 bases). With 6 bases removed from V and 4 bases from J, the gap between germline ends came to 12 bases. Germline CDR1 MDHEN, CDR2 SYDVKM. This CDR3 comprises 13 residues.

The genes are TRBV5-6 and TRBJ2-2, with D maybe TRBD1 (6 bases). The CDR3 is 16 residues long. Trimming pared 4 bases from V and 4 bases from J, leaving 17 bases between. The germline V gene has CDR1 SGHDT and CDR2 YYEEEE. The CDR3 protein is CASSPDGRGPTGELFF. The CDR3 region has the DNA TGTGCCAGCAGCCCTGACGGCAGGGGACCCACCGGGGAGCTGTTTTTT.

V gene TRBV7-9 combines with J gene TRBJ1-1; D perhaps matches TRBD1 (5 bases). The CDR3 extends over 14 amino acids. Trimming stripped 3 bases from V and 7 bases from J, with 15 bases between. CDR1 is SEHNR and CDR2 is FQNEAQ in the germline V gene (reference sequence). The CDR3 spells CASSFRERGSEAFF. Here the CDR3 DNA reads TGTGCCAGCAGCTTCAGGGAAAGGGGTAGTGAAGCTTTCTTT. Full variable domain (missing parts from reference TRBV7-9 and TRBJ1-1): DTGVSQNPRHKITKRGQNVTFRCDPISEHNRLYWYRQTLGQGPEFLTYFQNEAQLEKSRLLSDRFSAERPKGSFSTLEIQRTEQGDSAMYLCASSFRERGSEAFFGQGTRLTVV.

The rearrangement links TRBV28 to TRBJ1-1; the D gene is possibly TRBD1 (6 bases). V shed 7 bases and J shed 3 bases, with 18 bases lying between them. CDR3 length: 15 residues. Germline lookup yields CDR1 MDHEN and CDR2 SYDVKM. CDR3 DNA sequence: TGTGCCAGCACCCATGGGGGGGCGGTGGACACTGAAGCTTTCTTT. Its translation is CASTHGGAVDTEAFF.

CDR3: CASSYTRTGYNQPQHF. The CDR3 nucleotides are TGTGCCAGTAGTTACACTAGGACAGGCTACAATCAGCCCCAGCATTTT. The chain employs TRBV19 and TRBJ1-5, with 7 bases matching TRBD1. CDR1 and CDR2 (germline): LNHDA, SQIVND (reference sequence). CDR3 size: 16 residues. V shed 5 bases and J 3 bases; nucleotides not matched to a gene: 10.

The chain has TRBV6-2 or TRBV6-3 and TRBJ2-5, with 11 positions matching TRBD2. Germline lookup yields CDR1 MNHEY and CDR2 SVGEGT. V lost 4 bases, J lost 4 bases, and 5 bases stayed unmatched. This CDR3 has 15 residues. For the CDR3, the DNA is TGTGCCAGCAGTTCTGGGACTAGCGGTGGAGAGACCCAGTACTTC. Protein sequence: CASSSGTSGGETQYF.

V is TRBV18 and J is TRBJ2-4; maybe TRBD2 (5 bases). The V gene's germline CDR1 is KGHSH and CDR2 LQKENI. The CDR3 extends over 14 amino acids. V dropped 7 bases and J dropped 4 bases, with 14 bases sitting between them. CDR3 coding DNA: TGTGCCAGCTTATCGGGGAACGGTAAAAACATTCAGTACTTC. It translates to CASLSGNGKNIQYF.

This CDR3 reads CASSYPGQGRSTGELFF. CDR3 DNA sequence: TGTGCCAGCAGCTATCCGGGACAGGGTCGCAGCACCGGGGAGCTGTTTTTT. V and J are TRBV7-8 and TRBJ2-2, with 9 bases fitting TRBD1. Germline lookup yields CDR1 SGHVS and CDR2 FQNEAQ. J lost 4 bases, V lost 4 bases, and 10 bases had no gene match. The CDR3 sequence is 17 residues long.

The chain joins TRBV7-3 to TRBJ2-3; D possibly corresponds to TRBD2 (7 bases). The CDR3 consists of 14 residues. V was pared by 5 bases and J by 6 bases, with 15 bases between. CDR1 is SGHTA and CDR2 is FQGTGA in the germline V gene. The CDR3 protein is CASSLNGGPDTQYF. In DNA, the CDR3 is TGTGCCAGCAGCCTAAACGGGGGGCCGGATACGCAGTATTTT.

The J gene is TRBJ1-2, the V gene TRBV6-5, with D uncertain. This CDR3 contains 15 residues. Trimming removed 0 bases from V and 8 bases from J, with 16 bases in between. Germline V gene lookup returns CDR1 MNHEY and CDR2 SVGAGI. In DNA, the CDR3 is TGTGCCAGCAGTTACTCCCCAGGCCACTATGACGGCTACACCTTC. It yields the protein CASSYSPGHYDGYTF.

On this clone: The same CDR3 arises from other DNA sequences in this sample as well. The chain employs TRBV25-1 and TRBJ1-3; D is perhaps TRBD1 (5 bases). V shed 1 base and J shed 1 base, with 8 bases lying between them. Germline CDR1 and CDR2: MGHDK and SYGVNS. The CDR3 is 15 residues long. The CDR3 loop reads CASSEFGGSGNTIYF. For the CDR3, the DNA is TGTGCCAGCAGTGAATTCGGGGGGTCTGGAAACACCATATATTTT.

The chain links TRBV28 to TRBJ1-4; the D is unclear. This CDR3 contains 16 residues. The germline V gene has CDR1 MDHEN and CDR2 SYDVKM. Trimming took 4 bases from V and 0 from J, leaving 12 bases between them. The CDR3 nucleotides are TGTGCCAGCAGTTCGCCCAGAGTTGCAACTAATGAAAAACTGTTTTTT. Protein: CASSSPRVATNEKLFF.

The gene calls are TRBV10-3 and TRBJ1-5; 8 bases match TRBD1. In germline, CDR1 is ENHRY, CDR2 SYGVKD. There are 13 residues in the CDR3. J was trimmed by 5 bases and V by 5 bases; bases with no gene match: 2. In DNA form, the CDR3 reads TGTGCCATCAGTCAGGGGGCTCATCAGCCCCAGCATTTT. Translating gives CAISQGAHQPQHF.

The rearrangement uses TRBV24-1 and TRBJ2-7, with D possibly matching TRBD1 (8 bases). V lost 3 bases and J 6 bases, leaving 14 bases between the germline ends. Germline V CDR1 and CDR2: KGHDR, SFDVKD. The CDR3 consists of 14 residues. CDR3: CATSDRQGRVEQYF. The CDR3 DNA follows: TGTGCCACCAGTGATCGACAGGGGAGGGTCGAGCAGTACTTC.

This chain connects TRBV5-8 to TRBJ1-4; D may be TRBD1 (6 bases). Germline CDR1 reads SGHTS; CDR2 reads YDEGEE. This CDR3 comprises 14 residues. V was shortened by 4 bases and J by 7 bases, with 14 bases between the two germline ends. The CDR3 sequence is CASSGRGAGEKLFF. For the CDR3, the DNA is TGTGCCAGCAGCGGCCGGGGGGCCGGTGAAAAACTGTTTTTT.

The chain's CDR3 is CASSGTTDSYEQYF. CDR3 in DNA: TGCGCCAGCAGCGGGACGACGGACTCCTACGAGCAGTACTTC. The chain employs TRBV5-1 and TRBJ2-7; D may be TRBD1 or TRBD2 (5 bases each). The CDR3 loop spans 14 amino acids. Trimming removed 4 bases at V and 0 bases at J, with 11 bases between. Germline V gene sequence: CDR1 SGHRS, CDR2 YFSETQ.

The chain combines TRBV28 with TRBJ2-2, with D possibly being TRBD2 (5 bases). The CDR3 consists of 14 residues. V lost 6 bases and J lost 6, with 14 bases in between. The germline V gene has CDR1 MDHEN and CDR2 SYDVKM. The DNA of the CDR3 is TGTGCCAGCAGGAGAACTAGGGTCCCCGGGGAGCTGTTTTTT. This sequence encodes CASRRTRVPGELFF.

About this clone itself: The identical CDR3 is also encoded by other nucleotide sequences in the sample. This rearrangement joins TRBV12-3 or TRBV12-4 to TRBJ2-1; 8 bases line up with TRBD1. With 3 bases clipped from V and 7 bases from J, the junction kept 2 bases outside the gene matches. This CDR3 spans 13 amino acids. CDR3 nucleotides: TGTGCCAGCAGTTTCGGGACAGGTAATGAGCAGTTCTTC. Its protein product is CASSFGTGNEQFF.

In DNA form, the CDR3 reads TGTGCCAGCAGCTTGGAGTACTATGGCTACACCTTC. Translated, it gives CASSLEYYGYTF. The genes are TRBV28 and TRBJ1-2; D not certain. Trimming cost V 6 bases and J 3 bases, with 8 bases left between them. CDR1 is MDHEN and CDR2 is SYDVKM in the germline V gene. This CDR3 spans 12 amino acids.

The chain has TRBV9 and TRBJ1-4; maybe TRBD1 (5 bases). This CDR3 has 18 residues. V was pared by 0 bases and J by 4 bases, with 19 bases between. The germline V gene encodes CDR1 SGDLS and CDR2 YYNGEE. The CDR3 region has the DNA TGTGCCAGCAGCGTAGGAGCTTCGGGGGAGCCGGATAATGAAAAACTGTTTTTT. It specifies CASSVGASGEPDNEKLFF.